Listed below are T cell receptor beta chains from one sample, sequenced in a study of cytotoxic CD8 clonotypes in ibrutinib-treated CLL. Here immunoSEQ multiplex PCR was the method, and the copy in TCRdb shows in-frame clones only, minus some. Among roughly 70,000 clones listed, approximately 90% were seen once. The material sequenced was PBMCs, taken after 12 months of ibrutinib treatment. The source of these receptors is a human donor with chronic lymphocytic leukemia. Both conserved end residues are part of each CDR3. Each record gives: D gene, clone size, J gene, V gene, CDR3 DNA, CDR3 protein. A D gene is named only where the DNA matches it firmly. Rows give clone size only sometimes, using once, few, many, or a class for an expanded clone.

.,.,TRBJ1-1,TRBV15,TGTGCCACCAGCAGAGATTCGAGGGGGAACACTGAAGCTTTCTTT,CATSRDSRGNTEAFF
.,.,TRBJ2-4,TRBV5-4,TGTGCCAGCAGCAACGAGAGGGACAAAAACATTCAGTACTTC,CASSNERDKNIQYF
TRBD2,.,TRBJ2-3,TRBV19,TGTGCCAGTAGAAAAGGACTAGCGGAAACCTCGCAGTATTTT,CASRKGLAETSQYF
TRBD2,.,TRBJ2-3,TRBV7-3,TGTGCCAGCAGCTTGGGGACTAGCCTCGCAGATACGCAGTATTTT,CASSLGTSLADTQYF
.,.,TRBJ2-6,TRBV18,TGTGCCAGCTCACCAGTCCTAGGGGGGGACGGGGCCAACGTCCTGACTTTC,CASSPVLGGDGANVLTF
TRBD1,.,TRBJ1-5,TRBV6-5,TGTGCCAGCAGGACAGTAGGACAGGGCTATCAGCCCCAGCATTTT,CASRTVGQGYQPQHF
TRBD2,.,TRBJ2-6,TRBV27,TGTGCCAGCAGGTGGGAGGGGAGCTCTGGGGCCAACGTCCTGACTTTC,CASRWEGSSGANVLTF
.,.,TRBJ1-2,TRBV19,TGTGCCAGTACCCCGGGACGAAACCTCTTTTATGGCTACACCTTC,CASTPGRNLFYGYTF
.,.,TRBJ1-2,TRBV5-4,TGTGCCAGCACCACAGAGGTGGCTGGCTACACCTTC,CASTTEVAGYTF
.,.,TRBJ1-2,TRBV28,TGTGCCAGCAGTTTAGCTAATGGGGGGCTCCATGGCTACACCTTC,CASSLANGGLHGYTF
.,.,TRBJ1-2,TRBV7-9,TGTGCCAGCAGCTTACAGAACTATGGCTACACCTTC,CASSLQNYGYTF
TRBD2,.,TRBJ2-7,TRBV10-3,TGTGCCATCAGTGTCGCGGGAGCCTCCTACGAGCAGTACTTC,CAISVAGASYEQYF
TRBD1,.,TRBJ1-4,TRBV6-1,TGTGCCAGCAGGACAGGGGGGATTCGTTATGAAAAACTGTTTTTT,CASRTGGIRYEKLFF
TRBD2,.,TRBJ2-1,TRBV7-3,TGTGCCAGCAGCTTAGTGCTAGCGGCAAATGAGCAGTTCTTC,CASSLVLAANEQFF
.,.,TRBJ1-3,TRBV30,TGTGCCTGGAGTGGACAGCTTATCTCTGGAAACACCATATATTTT,CAWSGQLISGNTIYF
.,.,TRBJ1-1,TRBV7-2,TGTGCCAGCAGCTTAGTTTCCAGAGACACTGAAGCTTTCTTT,CASSLVSRDTEAFF
.,.,TRBJ2-7,TRBV7-2,TGTGCCAGCAGCTCAAGGGGACGGAGCTCCTACGAGCAGTACTTC,CASSSRGRSSYEQYF
.,.,TRBJ1-1,TRBV5-3,TGTCCGGCGAAAGAAATCAGGGACATGAACACTGAAGCTTTCTTT,CPAKEIRDMNTEAFF
.,.,TRBJ2-1,TRBV7-9,TGTGCCAGCAGCTTTGACGGTCGCAAGGACAATGAGCAGTTCTTC,CASSFDGRKDNEQFF
.,.,TRBJ1-1,TRBV7-8,TGTGCCAGCACCTTGTTGGGTGGGGCCGGAACTGAAGCTTTCTTT,CASTLLGGAGTEAFF
.,.,TRBJ1-2,TRBV7-7,TGTGCCAGCAGCTTAGACAGTGACTATGGCTACACCTTC,CASSLDSDYGYTF
.,once,TRBJ1-4,TRBV2,TGTGCCAGCAGTGAACGGGGCCGCGCTGAAAAACTGTTTTTT,CASSERGRAEKLFF
TRBD1,.,TRBJ1-1,TRBV18,TGTGCCAGCTCACCGGGACAGGCGAACACTGAAGCTTTCTTT,CASSPGQANTEAFF
.,few,TRBJ1-2,TRBV11-1,TGTGCCAGCAGCCCGAGCGGACAGTACTATGGCTACACCTTC,CASSPSGQYYGYTF
TRBD1,.,TRBJ1-4,TRBV6-1,TGTGCCAGCAGTGATCGGAGGACAGGGGGTGAAAAACTGTTTTTT,CASSDRRTGGEKLFF
TRBD1,.,TRBJ2-1,TRBV9,TGTGCCAGCAGCGTACCTCGGACAGGGGGCAGTGCGGTTGAGCAGTTCTTC,CASSVPRTGGSAVEQFF
.,once,TRBJ2-1,TRBV11-1,TGTGCCAGCAGCCCGGCTCGGGGCGCGCAGTTCTTC,CASSPARGAQFF
.,.,TRBJ2-7,TRBV7-6,TGTGCCAGCACCCTTAGAGGTTGGGGTTCGGAGGGGACTGTCTACGAGCAGTACTTC,CASTLRGWGSEGTVYEQYF
.,.,TRBJ1-2,TRBV4-1,TGCGCCAGCAGCCAAGATCCCGGAAACCCGGAAGGCTACACCTTC,CASSQDPGNPEGYTF
TRBD1,.,TRBJ1-2,TRBV28,TGTGCCAGCAGTTTGACAGGGGGGTTCGTGAGTGGCTACACCTTC,CASSLTGGFVSGYTF
.,.,TRBJ1-5,TRBV6-6,TGTGCCAGCAGTTGGGGGGGCAATCAGCCCCAGCATTTT,CASSWGGNQPQHF
.,.,TRBJ2-5,TRBV19,TGTGCCAGTAGTATATCGAGGACAGTCCAAGAGACCCAGTACTTC,CASSISRTVQETQYF
.,.,TRBJ1-6,TRBV28,TGTGCCAGCAGTTTATCCCGCGTCAGCTCCTATAATTCACCCCTCCACTTT,CASSLSRVSSYNSPLHF
.,.,TRBJ1-4,TRBV7-3,TGTGCCAGCAGCTTAGTGGCAGGGAATAATGAAAAACTGTTTTTT,CASSLVAGNNEKLFF
.,.,TRBJ2-2,TRBV7-2,TGTGCCAGCACGGGGCAGGGGATGTTAGCCGGGGAGCTGTTTTTT,CASTGQGMLAGELFF
.,.,TRBJ1-3,TRBV5-1,TGCGCCAGCAAGGACCAGGCCTCAGGAAACACCATATATTTT,CASKDQASGNTIYF
TRBD1,.,TRBJ2-3,TRBV5-5,TGTGCCAGCAGCCTGAGGACAGGGACTACAGATACGCAGTATTTT,CASSLRTGTTDTQYF
.,.,TRBJ2-5,TRBV27,TGTGCCAGCACGCCACGGGGAGAGACCCAGTACTTC,CASTPRGETQYF
.,once,TRBJ1-1,TRBV19,TGTGCCAGTAGTATTTGGGAGGAAGCTGAAGCTTTCTTT,CASSIWEEAEAFF
TRBD2,once,TRBJ2-3,TRBV29-1,TGCAGCGTTACCCCTTTCGGGACTAGAACAGATACGCAGTATTTT,CSVTPFGTRTDTQYF
.,.,TRBJ1-2,TRBV30,TGTGCCTGGAGTGTTTCAGGGAGCCATGGCTACACCTTC,CAWSVSGSHGYTF
.,.,TRBJ1-1,TRBV27,TGTGCCAGCAGATTGCAGCGTCTGAACACTGAAGCTTTCTTT,CASRLQRLNTEAFF
.,.,TRBJ1-1,TRBV7-9,TGTGCCAGCAGCTCGGACGGGACCTTCCCGGGGACTGAAGCTTTCTTT,CASSSDGTFPGTEAFF
.,once,TRBJ1-5,TRBV4-2,TGTGCCAGCAGCCAAGAGGGGGTTCAGCCCCAGCATTTT,CASSQEGVQPQHF
TRBD2,.,TRBJ2-7,TRBV6-1,TGTGCCAGCAGTGAAGGACTAGCGGGATACGTCACCTACGAGCAGTACTTC,CASSEGLAGYVTYEQYF
.,.,TRBJ1-2,TRBV2,TGTGCCAGCAGCGGCCCCTTGTATGGCTACACCTTC,CASSGPLYGYTF
.,.,TRBJ2-7,TRBV4-2,TGTGCCAGCAGCCAAGGGGGTCGGCAGGGCGAGCAGTACTTC,CASSQGGRQGEQYF
.,.,TRBJ1-1,TRBV5-1,TGCGCCAGCAGCTTTTGGTATCAGGATAGCATGAACACTGAAGCTTTCTTT,CASSFWYQDSMNTEAFF
.,few,TRBJ2-7,TRBV21-1,TGTGCCAGCTTGCAGGGCTTTGCGGACAGGGGAGCCTACGAGCAGTACTTC,CASLQGFADRGAYEQYF
.,.,TRBJ1-5,TRBV5-8,TGTGCCAGCAGCTTGGAATGGGAGCCCCAGCATTTT,CASSLEWEPQHF